A single sample gave rise to the 24 T cell receptor beta chains below, sequenced in a study of T cell responses to AZD1222 COVID-19 vaccine. Clones were sequenced by immunoSEQ multiplex PCR, and TCRdb holds only the in-frame ones, with some missing. The sample consists of 100,000 to 150,000 clones, more than 85% of them appearing once. The sample was peripheral blood, taken on day 0 of MenACWY control vaccination. The receptors originated from an adult in good health.

This chain connects TRBV24-1 to TRBJ2-3, with 12 bases matching TRBD2. The CDR3 contains 16 residues. V gave up 4 bases and J gave up 4 bases; unmatched junction bases: 5. Germline CDR1 and CDR2: KGHDR and SFDVKD. CDR3 amino acids: CATSERTSGVPDTQYF. DNA of the CDR3: TGTGCCACCAGTGAAAGGACTAGCGGGGTTCCAGATACGCAGTATTTT.

This chain links TRBV7-9 with TRBJ1-2; maybe TRBD1 (5 bases). The V and J ends lost 2 bases and 8 bases respectively, with 18 bases between them. Per germline, CDR1 SEHNR and CDR2 FQNEAQ (reference sequence). There are 15 residues in the CDR3. This CDR3 reads CASSLPPGHPRGYTF. The CDR3 DNA sequence: TGTGCCAGCAGCTTACCCCCCGGACACCCAAGGGGCTACACCTTC. Variable domain in full (rest from reference TRBV7-9 and TRBJ1-2): DTGVSQNPRHKITKRGQNVTFRCDPISEHNRLYWYRQTLGQGPEFLTYFQNEAQLEKSRLLSDRFSAERPKGSFSTLEIQRTEQGDSAMYLCASSLPPGHPRGYTFGSGTRLTVV.

V is TRBV10-1 and J is TRBJ2-7, with 7 bases fitting TRBD2. The germline CDR1 and CDR2 sequences are WNHNN and SYGVQD (reference sequence). The CDR3 extends over 14 amino acids. Trimming at V came to 6 bases and at J to 3 bases, leaving 8 bases not matched to a gene. The CDR3 is CASSRGGGSYEQYF. The CDR3 nucleotides are TGCGCCAGCAGCAGAGGTGGCGGGAGCTACGAGCAGTACTTC.

The chain joins TRBV5-4 to TRBJ1-6; the D is unclear. V was shortened by 8 bases and J by 3 bases, with 15 bases between the two germline ends. Germline assignment: CDR1 SGHNT and CDR2 YYREEE (reference sequence). The CDR3 length is 15 residues. CDR3 loop: CASRPEEDYNSPLHF. The CDR3 DNA follows: TGTGCCAGTCGTCCGGAGGAGGACTATAATTCACCCCTCCACTTT.

This clone showed up just once. The chain links TRBV27 to TRBJ2-2, with 8 positions matching TRBD2. Germline values: CDR1 MNHEY, CDR2 SMNVEV (reference sequence). Trimming cost V 6 bases and J 7 bases; bases outside gene matches: 13. The CDR3 spans 16 residues. The CDR3 DNA follows: TGTGCCAGCAGCTTTATTTTCACGGGAGGGGGCGGGGAGCTGTTTTTT. It is translated as CASSFIFTGGGGELFF.

The rearrangement links TRBV6-5 to TRBJ1-6; the D is unclear. With 0 bases removed from V and 5 bases from J, the gap between germline ends came to 8 bases. Looked up from germline, CDR1 is MNHEY and CDR2 is SVGAGI. CDR3 length: 15 amino acids. CDR3 sequence reads: CASSYSGLNNSPLHF. CDR3 nucleotide sequence: TGTGCCAGCAGTTACTCAGGACTTAATAATTCACCCCTCCACTTT.

The rearrangement uses TRBV6-2 or TRBV6-3 and TRBJ1-5; TRBD1 matches at 7 bases. The CDR3 totals 14 residues. After removal of 6 bases from V and 3 bases from J, the junction contained 5 bases not matched to a gene. Germline CDR1 reads MNHEY; CDR2 reads SVGEGT. CDR3 loop: CASSRQGDNQPQHF. In nucleotides, the CDR3 is TGTGCCAGCAGCCGACAGGGCGACAATCAGCCCCAGCATTTT.

The V gene is TRBV29-1, the J gene TRBJ2-1; 13 positions match TRBD2. V trimming: 5 bases; J trimming: 8 bases; junction bases outside the gene matches: 9. CDR3 length: 15 residues. Germline V gene sequence: CDR1 SQVTM, CDR2 ANQGSEA. The CDR3, as DNA: TGCAGCGTTTCCGGGACTAGCGGGAATATCTATGAGCAGTTCTTC. It codes for CSVSGTSGNIYEQFF.

As regards this clone: At one of its ends the junction is not consistent with the germline gene, which may arise from a read error. The chain recombines TRBV6-6 with TRBJ1-5, with TRBD1 matching 9 bases. This CDR3 region has 15 residues. Germline assignment: CDR1 MNHNY and CDR2 SVGAGI (reference sequence). CDR3 protein: CASSSGQGGKQPQHF. The CDR3 DNA reads as TGTGCCAGCAGCTCGGGACAGGGTGGCAAACAGCCCCAGCATTTT.

This chain links TRBV3-1 (or the pseudogene TRBV3-2) with TRBJ1-1; no definite D call. The CDR3 is 15 residues long. Trimming shortened V by 2 bases and J by 1 base, and 11 bases separated the two germline ends. The germline CDR1 and CDR2 sequences are LGHDT and YNNKEL (reference sequence). This CDR3 reads CASSQIGPKNTEAFF. For the CDR3, the DNA is TGTGCCAGCAGCCAAATCGGGCCGAAGAACACTGAAGCTTTCTTT.

This chain uses TRBV24-1 with TRBJ1-1; TRBD1 agrees at 8 bases. The V gene end was trimmed by 7 bases and the J gene end by 5 bases; junction bases not matched to a gene: 14. This CDR3 comprises 16 residues. Per germline, CDR1 KGHDR and CDR2 SFDVKD. The DNA for the CDR3 is TGTGCCACCAGACCGGGACAGGCCCTAGTACAGACTGAAGCTTTCTTT. It yields the protein CATRPGQALVQTEAFF.

This sequence joins TRBV12-3 or TRBV12-4 and TRBJ2-1; 7 bases agree with TRBD1. This CDR3 has 12 residues. V shed 6 bases, J shed 10 bases, and the junction held 6 bases outside the gene matches. CDR3 loop: CASRPGQTEQFF. CDR3 coding DNA: TGTGCCAGCAGACCGGGACAGACAGAGCAGTTCTTC.

This chain joins TRBV21-1 and TRBJ2-1; the table's D call of TRBD2 was not tested on the DNA. TRBV21-1 is a pseudogene. The CDR3 covers 18 residues. The CDR3 is CASSKGRASGRLYNEQFF. The CDR3 nucleotides read TGTGCCAGCAGCAAAGGAAGGGCTAGCGGGAGACTCTACAATGAGCAGTTCTTC.

CDR3 residues: CASSWQLRDTQYF. The CDR3 nucleotides read TGTGCCAGCAGCTGGCAACTAAGGGATACGCAGTATTTT. This sequence joins TRBV7-3 and TRBJ2-3, with no clear D. This CDR3 contains 13 residues. The germline V gene encodes CDR1 SGHTA and CDR2 FQGTGA. Trimming stripped 4 bases from V and 6 bases from J, with 11 bases between.

The rearrangement links TRBV11-3 to TRBJ2-3; tentatively, D is TRBD1 (5 bases). V was clipped by 3 bases and J by 3 bases, with 7 bases between them. The germline gives CDR1 SGHNT, CDR2 YENEEA. The CDR3 sequence is 13 residues long. In DNA, the CDR3 is TGTGCCAGCAGCTTCAGGGTTACAGATACGCAGTATTTT. Translated: CASSFRVTDTQYF.

V and J are TRBV4-1 and TRBJ2-7; 12 bases are a match to TRBD2. The CDR3 sequence is 15 residues long. The germline V gene has CDR1 MGHRA and CDR2 YSYEKL. V lost 3 bases, J lost 7 bases, and 7 bases stayed unmatched. The CDR3 nucleotides read TGCGCCAGCAGCCAGCTAGCGGGAGGGCCGTTTGAGCAGTACTTC. Its protein product is CASSQLAGGPFEQYF.

CDR3: CAWSVQGSTGNTIYF. The CDR3, as DNA: TGTGCCTGGAGTGTACAGGGTAGCACTGGAAACACCATATATTTT. The chain couples TRBV30 to TRBJ1-3; D might be TRBD1 (6 bases). This CDR3 comprises 15 residues. Germline values: CDR1 GTSNPN, CDR2 SVGIG (reference sequence). Trimming took off 0 bases at V and 2 bases at J, with 11 bases between the two ends.

The table lists this clone with a few counts. The chain has TRBV5-1 and TRBJ2-7; TRBD1 is a possible D gene (6 bases). This CDR3 region has 14 residues. Germline V CDR1 and CDR2: SGHRS, YFSETQ. V dropped 9 bases and J dropped 2 bases, with 18 bases sitting between them. This CDR3 is CATGNREGAYEQYF. The CDR3, as DNA: TGCGCCACCGGGAACAGGGAAGGGGCCTACGAGCAGTACTTC.

This clone has just one count. The rearrangement links TRBV6-5 to TRBJ1-5, with 7 bases that match TRBD1. Germline trimming cut 6 bases from V and 3 bases from J; bases unmatched to any gene: 8. The CDR3 runs to 15 residues. The germline V gene has CDR1 MNHEY and CDR2 SVGAGI. CDR3 sequence: CASRNSGQLNQPQHF. CDR3 bases: TGTGCCAGCAGAAACTCGGGACAGCTCAATCAGCCCCAGCATTTT.

The chain joins TRBV7-3 to TRBJ2-1; 14 nucleotides match TRBD2. Trimming took 5 bases from V and 9 from J; bases not matched to a gene: 9. Germline-derived CDR1 and CDR2 are SGHTA and FQGTGA. CDR3 length equals 16 residues. The CDR3 is CASSEPGTSGSSEQFF. CDR3 in DNA: TGTGCCAGCAGCGAGCCCGGGACTAGCGGGAGCAGTGAGCAGTTCTTC.

The CDR3 protein is CASRGRESSYEQYF. CDR3 nucleotide sequence: TGTGCCAGCAGAGGTAGGGAAAGTTCCTACGAGCAGTACTTC. The rearrangement joins TRBV21-1 to TRBJ2-7. TRBV21-1 is a documented pseudogene. The CDR3 has 14 residues.

Here the CDR3 reads CASSFQTGTYNEQFF. In nucleotides, the CDR3 is TGCGCCAGCAGCTTTCAAACCGGGACTTACAATGAGCAGTTCTTC. V gene TRBV5-1 combines with J gene TRBJ2-1; D perhaps matches TRBD2 (6 bases). CDR1 SGHRS and CDR2 YFSETQ come from the germline V gene. This CDR3 comprises 15 residues. Between the trimmed V and J ends, which lost 2 bases and 4 bases, there was a span of 13 bases. Looking up the rest from reference TRBV5-1 and TRBJ2-1 gives the full variable domain: KAGVTQTPRYLIKTRGQQVTLSCSPISGHRSVSWYQQTPGQGLQFLFEYFSETQRNKGNFPGRFSGRQFSNSRSEMNVSTLELGDSALYLCASSFQTGTYNEQFFGPGTRLTVL.

This clone is a singleton in its sample. The V and J genes are TRBV5-1 and TRBJ2-1; 13 positions agree with TRBD2. The CDR3 runs 15 residues. The trim removed 3 bases at V and 7 bases at J, leaving 4 bases unmatched. Germline V gene lookup returns CDR1 SGHRS and CDR2 YFSETQ. CDR3 bases: TGCGCCAGCAGCTCGGGACTAGCGGGAACAAATGAGCAGTTCTTC. This sequence encodes CASSSGLAGTNEQFF.

The CDR3 here is CASSLGGAGGLEKPQHF. In DNA, the CDR3 is TGTGCCAGCAGCTTAGGGGGGGCAGGGGGCTTGGAAAAGCCCCAGCATTTT. This chain uses TRBV7-2 with TRBJ1-5, with 8 nucleotides matching TRBD1. The germline V gene has CDR1 SGHTA and CDR2 FQGNSA. The CDR3 consists of 17 residues. V trimming: 1 base; J trimming: 8 bases; junction bases outside the gene matches: 13.